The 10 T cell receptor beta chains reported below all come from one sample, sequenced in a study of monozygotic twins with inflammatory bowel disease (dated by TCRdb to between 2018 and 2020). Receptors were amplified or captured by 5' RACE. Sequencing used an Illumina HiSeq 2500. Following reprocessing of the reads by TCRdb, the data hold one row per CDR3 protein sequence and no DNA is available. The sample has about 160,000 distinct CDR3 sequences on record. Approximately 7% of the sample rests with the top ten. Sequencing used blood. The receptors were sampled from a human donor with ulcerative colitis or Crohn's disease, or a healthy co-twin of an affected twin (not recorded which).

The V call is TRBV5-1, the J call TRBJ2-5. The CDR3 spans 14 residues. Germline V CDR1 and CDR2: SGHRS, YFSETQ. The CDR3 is CASSLGQEQETQYF.

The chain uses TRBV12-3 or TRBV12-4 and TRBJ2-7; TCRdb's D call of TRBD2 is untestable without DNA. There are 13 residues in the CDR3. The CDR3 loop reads CASSWEGTYEQYF.

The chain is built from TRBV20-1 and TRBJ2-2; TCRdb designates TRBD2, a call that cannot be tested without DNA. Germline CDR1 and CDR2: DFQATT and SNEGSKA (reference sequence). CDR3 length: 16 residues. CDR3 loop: CSARDTRSGRAGELFF.

CDR3 loop: CASSSIRSGYTF. The rearrangement joins TRBV6-2 or TRBV6-3 to TRBJ1-2. This CDR3 contains 12 residues. In germline, CDR1 is MNHEY, CDR2 SVGEGT.

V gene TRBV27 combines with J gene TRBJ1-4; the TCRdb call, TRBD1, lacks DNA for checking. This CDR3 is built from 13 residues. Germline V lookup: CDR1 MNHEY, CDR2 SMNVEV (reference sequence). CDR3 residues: CASSRQVNEKLFF.

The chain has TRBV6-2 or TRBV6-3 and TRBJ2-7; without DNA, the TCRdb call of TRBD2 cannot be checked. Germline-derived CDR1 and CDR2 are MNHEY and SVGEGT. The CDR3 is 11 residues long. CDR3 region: CASSPPGRYYF.

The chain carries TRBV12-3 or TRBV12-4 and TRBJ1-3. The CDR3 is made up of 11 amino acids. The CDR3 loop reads CASQGRGTIYF.

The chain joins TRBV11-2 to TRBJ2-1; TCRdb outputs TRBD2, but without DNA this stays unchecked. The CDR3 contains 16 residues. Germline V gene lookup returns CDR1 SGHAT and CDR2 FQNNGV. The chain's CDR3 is CASSSGLAGSNNEQFF.

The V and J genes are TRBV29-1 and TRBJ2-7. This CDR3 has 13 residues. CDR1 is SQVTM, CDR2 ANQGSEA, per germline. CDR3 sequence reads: CSVAGKMRYEQYF.

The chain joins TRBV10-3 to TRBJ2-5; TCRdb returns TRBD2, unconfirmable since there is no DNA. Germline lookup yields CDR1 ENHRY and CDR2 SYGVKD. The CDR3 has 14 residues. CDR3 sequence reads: CAISRREGQETQYF.